The 31 T cell receptor beta chains given below trace back to one sample, sequenced in a study of T-cell reconstitution after alpha-beta-depleted transplantation in children. Unique molecular identifiers were used to barcode this TCRbeta library. TCRdb called the PCR reads again in MiXCR, with one record for every CDR3 protein. This sample has around 490,000 distinct CDR3 sequences, with roughly 10% found just once. The sample in question was PBMCs, mostly from graft donor cells, obtained 180 days after TCRalphabeta/CD19-depleted stem cell transplant. The receptor source for this set is a female patient aged 2-15 years who had a stem cell transplant for aplastic anemia, so the T cells may come from the graft donor.

This clonotype showed up just a few times. This sequence joins TRBV5-6 and TRBJ2-1, with D possibly matching TRBD1 (5 bases). Germline V CDR1 and CDR2: SGHDT, YYEEEE. The CDR3 is 13 amino acids. With 4 bases removed from V and 8 bases from J, the gap between germline ends came to 13 bases. Written as DNA, the CDR3 is TGTGCCAGCAGCCAGCGACAGTGGCATGAGCAGTTCTTC. It codes for CASSQRQWHEQFF.

This clonotype was counted a few times. The V and J genes are TRBV12-3 or TRBV12-4 and TRBJ2-2; a weak D match, TRBD2 (6 bases). The CDR3 covers 15 residues. Trimming shortened V by 1 base and J by 6 bases, and 12 bases separated the two germline ends. CDR3 nucleotides: TGTGCCAGCAGTTTAGGGACTAAAGGTCCCGGGGAGCTGTTTTTT. It yields the protein CASSLGTKGPGELFF.

The V and J genes are TRBV5-5 and TRBJ2-7, with D tentatively TRBD2 (6 bases). CDR3 length: 16 amino acids. V was trimmed by 0 bases and J by 2 bases, leaving 15 bases between them. Germline CDR1 is SGHKS and CDR2 is YYEKEE (reference sequence). CDR3 nucleotide sequence: TGTGCCAGCAGCTTGGGAGCGACGGGGGTCCCCTACGAGCAGTACGTC. Encoded protein: CASSLGATGVPYEQYV.

This clonotype was observed a few times. V is TRBV5-1 and J is TRBJ1-2, with 10 nucleotides matching TRBD1. CDR3 length: 16 residues. CDR1 and CDR2 (germline): SGHRS, YFSETQ. The V and J ends lost 3 bases and 3 bases, in that order; junction bases with no gene match: 8. The CDR3 region has the DNA TGCGCCAGCAGCTCGGCCTTGACAGGGGGCCACTATGGCTACACCTTC. Residues: CASSSALTGGHYGYTF.

The rearrangement joins TRBV7-2 to TRBJ2-7; D assignment may be TRBD1 or TRBD2 (5 bases each). The CDR3 length is 13 residues. CDR1 and CDR2 (germline): SGHTA, FQGNSA. Trimming took 3 bases from V and 6 from J, leaving 12 bases between them. The CDR3 DNA sequence: TGTGCCAGCAGCTTGGGGGTTCGGGGCGAGCAGTACTTC. Translation gives CASSLGVRGEQYF.

This clonotype was observed many times. The chain employs TRBV20-1 and TRBJ2-2; D uncertain. The CDR3 covers 13 residues. Trimming took off 3 bases at V and 0 bases at J, with 5 bases between the two ends. The germline CDR1 and CDR2 sequences are DFQATT and SNEGSKA (reference sequence). In DNA, the CDR3 is TGCAGTGCTAGTCCTTCGAACACCGGGGAGCTGTTTTTT. Translated, it gives CSASPSNTGELFF.

This sequence joins TRBV4-2 and TRBJ2-3; D perhaps matches TRBD2 (5 bases). Germline loops: CDR1 LGHNA, CDR2 YNFKEQ. CDR3 length: 18 amino acids. Trimming left V 1 base short and J 2 bases short, with 19 bases between. CDR3 loop: CASSQGVWWERFTDTQYF. The CDR3 nucleotides are TGTGCCAGCAGCCAAGGGGTTTGGTGGGAGAGGTTCACAGATACGCAGTATTTT.

The chain has TRBV12-3 or TRBV12-4 and TRBJ2-3; D is undetermined. V was shortened by 1 base and J by 2 bases, with 10 bases between the two germline ends. This CDR3 has 15 amino acids. This CDR3 is CASSLGPHYTDTQYF. In DNA, the CDR3 is TGTGCCAGCAGTTTAGGCCCGCATTACACAGATACGCAGTATTTT.

The rearrangement joins TRBV9 to TRBJ2-1; 11 bases agree with TRBD2. The CDR3 has 17 residues. V shed 0 bases and J 4 bases; nucleotides not matched to a gene: 6. Per the germline V gene, CDR1 is SGDLS and CDR2 is YYNGEE. CDR3 residues: CASSVGGTSGDYNEQFF. In DNA, the CDR3 is TGTGCCAGCAGCGTAGGCGGGACTAGCGGAGATTACAATGAGCAGTTCTTC. The full variable domain, completed using reference TRBV9 and TRBJ2-1, is DSGVTQTPKHLITATGQRVTLRCSPRSGDLSVYWYQQSLDQGLQFLIQYYNGEERAKGNILERFSAQQFPDLHSELNLSSLELGDSALYFCASSVGGTSGDYNEQFFGPGTRLTVL.

This clonotype was recorded a few times. The chain employs TRBV9 and TRBJ2-3; tentatively, D is TRBD2 (5 bases). The CDR3 covers 11 residues. V dropped 7 bases and J dropped 5 bases, with 8 bases sitting between them. CDR1 and CDR2 from the germline V gene are SGDLS and YYNGEE. The CDR3 bases are TGTGCCAGCGCTCGGGGAGATACGCAGTATTTT. It is translated as CASARGDTQYF.

This clonotype was seen a handful of times. The CDR3 loop is CASSYSRGSPYEQYF. The CDR3 DNA reads TGTGCCAGCAGTTACTCGAGGGGCTCCCCCTACGAGCAGTACTTC. The chain carries TRBV6-5 and TRBJ2-7, with D perhaps TRBD1 or TRBD2 (5 bases each). Germline V CDR1 and CDR2: MNHEY, SVGAGI. The CDR3 contains 15 residues. V was shortened by 0 bases and J by 2 bases, with 11 bases between the two germline ends.

This clonotype was counted between two and nine times. CDR3 region: CSARGARGDTGELFF. DNA of the CDR3: TGCAGTGCTAGAGGGGCCAGGGGCGACACCGGGGAGCTGTTTTTT. The chain couples TRBV20-1 to TRBJ2-2; D might be TRBD1 (6 bases). Between the trimmed V and J ends, which lost 1 base and 3 bases, there was a span of 12 bases. Germline V gene sequence: CDR1 DFQATT, CDR2 SNEGSKA (reference sequence). There are 15 residues in the CDR3.

The chain couples TRBV5-1 to TRBJ2-7, with TRBD1 as a possible D gene (6 bases). V was trimmed by 0 bases and J by 4 bases, leaving 11 bases between them. Per germline, CDR1 SGHRS and CDR2 YFSETQ. CDR3 size: 14 residues. The CDR3 loop reads CASSLGQVVYEQYF. The CDR3 DNA is TGCGCCAGCAGCTTGGGACAGGTCGTTTACGAGCAGTACTTC.

This clonotype showed up just a few times. The chain is built from TRBV11-2 and TRBJ2-6, with TRBD2 matching 13 bases. CDR1 and CDR2 from the germline V gene are SGHAT and FQNNGV. The ends lost 5 bases at V and 4 bases at J; junction bases unmatched: 8. The CDR3 has 18 residues. The CDR3 sequence is CASSPSTSGRTGANVLTF. The CDR3 region has the DNA TGTGCCAGCAGCCCCTCGACTAGCGGGAGGACCGGGGCCAACGTCCTGACTTTC.

The V call is TRBV10-3, the J call TRBJ2-5, with 9 bases identical to TRBD2. V dropped 6 bases and J dropped 1; count of bases not matched to a gene: 9. The CDR3 is made up of 16 amino acids. Per the germline V gene, CDR1 is ENHRY and CDR2 is SYGVKD. The CDR3 coding sequence is TGTGCCATCAGCTCTTCTAGCGGGAAGAGCCAAGAGACCCAGTACTTC. It specifies CAISSSSGKSQETQYF.

The chain carries TRBV21-1 and TRBJ2-7; TRBD1, as called in the table, went unchecked against the DNA. TRBV21-1 is reported as a pseudogene. The CDR3 runs to 15 residues. The CDR3 loop reads CASSKVMGQSYEQYF. The CDR3, as DNA: TGTGCCAGCAGCAAAGTTATGGGACAGTCCTACGAGCAGTACTTC.

V is TRBV29-1 and J is TRBJ2-1, with 10 bases aligning to TRBD1. Trimming took 5 bases from V and 8 from J; bases not matched to a gene: 3. Germline assignment: CDR1 SQVTM and CDR2 ANQGSEA. There are 12 residues in the CDR3. The CDR3 region has the DNA TGCAGCGTTAGACAGGGGGCTGATGAGCAGTTCTTC. Encoded protein: CSVRQGADEQFF.

This clonotype was observed a handful of times. The rearrangement uses TRBV5-1 and TRBJ1-4; possibly TRBD1 for D (5 bases). The length of the CDR3 is 15 residues. V was shortened by 5 bases and J by 2 bases, with 13 bases between the two germline ends. Per germline, CDR1 SGHRS and CDR2 YFSETQ. CDR3 residues: CASSQGRGTNEKLFF. The CDR3, as DNA: TGCGCCAGCAGTCAGGGTAGGGGCACTAATGAAAAACTGTTTTTT.

This clonotype has only a few counts. V usage is TRBV5-1 and J usage is TRBJ2-1; weak D call: TRBD1 (6 bases). The CDR3 length is 14 residues. Trimming took off 5 bases at V and 2 bases at J, with 11 bases between the two ends. Germline CDR1 SGHRS, CDR2 YFSETQ. The CDR3 DNA is TGCGCCAGCAGTTTCGAGGGGGCCTACAATGAGCAGTTCTTC. Residues: CASSFEGAYNEQFF.

This clonotype came up a few times. CDR3: CSKTRGPNEQFF. The CDR3 DNA reads TGCAGTAAGACCAGGGGGCCCAATGAGCAGTTCTTC. This chain uses TRBV20-1 with TRBJ2-1; 8 nucleotides line up with TRBD1. This CDR3 is built from 12 residues. The germline gives CDR1 DFQATT, CDR2 SNEGSKA (reference sequence). With 8 bases clipped from V and 6 bases from J, the junction kept 6 bases outside the gene matches.

This clonotype was recorded a few times. DNA of the CDR3: TGTGCCAGCAGCCATACAGGTAGCAATCAGCCCCAGCATTTT. Its translation is CASSHTGSNQPQHF. The V and J genes are TRBV4-2 and TRBJ1-5; D may be TRBD1 (5 bases). The CDR3 contains 14 residues. Germline V gene data show CDR1 as LGHNA and CDR2 as YNFKEQ. The V end was cut by 3 bases, the J end by 0 bases, with 6 bases between.

This clonotype was recorded many times. The chain is built from TRBV10-3 and TRBJ2-7, with 8 bases identical to TRBD1. CDR1 and CDR2 (germline): ENHRY, SYGVKD. The ends lost 3 bases at V and 0 bases at J; junction bases unmatched: 7. The CDR3 extends over 16 amino acids. The CDR3 nucleotides are TGTGCCATCAGTGATAGACCCGGGACAGGCTCCTACGAGCAGTACTTC. The encoded protein is CAISDRPGTGSYEQYF.

This clonotype was seen more than once but under ten times. The J gene is TRBJ2-2, the V gene TRBV12-3 or TRBV12-4; D not resolved. V was shortened by 3 bases and J by 0 bases, with 11 bases between the two germline ends. The CDR3 is 16 amino acids. The CDR3 nucleotides read TGTGCCAGCAGTTTGATGACCATGGCGAACACCGGGGAGCTGTTTTTT. It is translated as CASSLMTMANTGELFF.

This chain links TRBV4-3 with TRBJ2-3; 12 nucleotides align to TRBD2. The CDR3 runs to 16 residues. Germline CDR1 and CDR2: LGHNA and YSLEER. V lost 1 base, J lost 5 bases, and 4 bases stayed unmatched. CDR3 in amino acids: CASSQGTGLAGDTQYF. The CDR3 DNA follows: TGCGCCAGCAGCCAAGGAACGGGACTAGCGGGAGATACGCAGTATTTT.

This clonotype was recorded at least ten times. The V and J genes are TRBV27 and TRBJ2-7, with a possible D match to TRBD2 (5 bases). There are 14 residues in the CDR3. Per germline, CDR1 MNHEY and CDR2 SMNVEV (reference sequence). V was clipped by 2 bases and J by 0 bases, with 8 bases between them. The CDR3 nucleotides are TGTGCCAGCAGTTTAGGTCGGGGCTCCTACGAGCAGTACTTC. Translated, it gives CASSLGRGSYEQYF.

This clonotype has just a few counts. The chain uses TRBV7-8 and TRBJ2-3, with 9 bases that match TRBD2. Trimming cost V 1 base and J 4 bases; bases outside gene matches: 6. Germline values: CDR1 SGHVS, CDR2 FQNEAQ. This CDR3 has 16 amino acids. CDR3 protein: CASSLEAGGPADTQYF. The CDR3 nucleotides read TGTGCCAGCAGCTTAGAGGCGGGAGGGCCGGCAGATACGCAGTATTTT.

This clonotype was observed a few times. V usage is TRBV29-1 and J usage is TRBJ2-7, with TRBD1 identical over 9 bases. Germline V gene sequence: CDR1 SQVTM, CDR2 ANQGSEA. Unmatched junction bases numbered 7, after V lost 6 bases and J lost 1 base. This CDR3 region has 14 residues. For the CDR3, the DNA is TGCAGCGTCGCTGCCGGGACAGGGTCCTACGAGCAGTACTTC. It encodes CSVAAGTGSYEQYF.

A few counts support this clonotype. Here the CDR3 reads CASSPRQGNAEAFF. In DNA form, the CDR3 reads TGTGCCAGCAGCCCGAGACAGGGTAACGCTGAAGCTTTCTTT. The chain couples TRBV7-9 to TRBJ1-1; 7 bases line up with TRBD1. The CDR3 length is 14 residues. The V and J ends lost 5 bases and 6 bases, in that order; junction bases with no gene match: 9. Looked up from germline, CDR1 is SEHNR and CDR2 is FQNEAQ (reference sequence).

A few counts support this clonotype. The chain carries TRBV7-9 and TRBJ2-2, with 7 nucleotides matching TRBD2. Trimming at V came to 1 base and at J to 6 bases, leaving 8 bases not matched to a gene. From germline, CDR1 is SEHNR and CDR2 FQNEAQ (reference sequence). The CDR3 consists of 16 residues. The CDR3 reads CASSLVAGDDPGELFF. The CDR3 nucleotides are TGTGCCAGCAGCTTAGTCGCGGGAGATGATCCCGGGGAGCTGTTTTTT.

Ten or more counts support this clonotype. The rearrangement joins TRBV28 to TRBJ2-3, with TRBD2 matching over 10 bases. J gave up 1 base and V 1 base, and 5 bases lay outside the gene matches. Germline values: CDR1 MDHEN, CDR2 SYDVKM. The CDR3 covers 17 residues. The CDR3 sequence is CASSLSRLAGGTDTQYF. CDR3 sequence (DNA): TGTGCCAGCAGTTTATCCCGACTAGCGGGCGGCACAGATACGCAGTATTTT.

This clonotype occurred many times. The chain is built from TRBV9 and TRBJ2-3; D gene uncertain. The CDR3 is 14 amino acids. Germline V lookup: CDR1 SGDLS, CDR2 YYNGEE. The ends were cut back, 0 bases at V and 2 bases at J, with 7 bases in the middle. The CDR3 nucleotides read TGTGCCAGCAGCGTAGACCCTACCACAGATACGCAGTATTTT. Translating it yields CASSVDPTTDTQYF.